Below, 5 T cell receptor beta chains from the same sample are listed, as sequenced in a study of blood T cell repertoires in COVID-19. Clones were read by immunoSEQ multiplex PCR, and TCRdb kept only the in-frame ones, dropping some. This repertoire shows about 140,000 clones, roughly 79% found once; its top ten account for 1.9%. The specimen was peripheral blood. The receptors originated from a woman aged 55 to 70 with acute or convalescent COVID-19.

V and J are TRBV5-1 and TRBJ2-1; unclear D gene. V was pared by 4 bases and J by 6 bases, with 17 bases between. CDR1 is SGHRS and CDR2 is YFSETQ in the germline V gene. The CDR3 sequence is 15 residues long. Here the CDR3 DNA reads TGCGCCAGCAGCCCCAGCCTCGGTCAGGTCAATGAGCAGTTCTTC. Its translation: CASSPSLGQVNEQFF. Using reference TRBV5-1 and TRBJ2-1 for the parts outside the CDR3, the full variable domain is KAGVTQTPRYLIKTRGQQVTLSCSPISGHRSVSWYQQTPGQGLQFLFEYFSETQRNKGNFPGRFSGRQFSNSRSEMNVSTLELGDSALYLCASSPSLGQVNEQFFGPGTRLTVL.

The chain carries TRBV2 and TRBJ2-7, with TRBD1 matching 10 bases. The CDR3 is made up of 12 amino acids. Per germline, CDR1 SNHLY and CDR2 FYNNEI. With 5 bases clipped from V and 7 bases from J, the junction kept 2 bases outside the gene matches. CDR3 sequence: CASSRTGGEQYF. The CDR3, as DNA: TGTGCCAGCAGTCGGACAGGGGGTGAGCAGTACTTC. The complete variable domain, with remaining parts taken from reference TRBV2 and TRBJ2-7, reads EPEVTQTPSHQVTQMGQEVILRCVPISNHLYFYWYRQILGQKVEFLVSFYNNEISEKSEIFDDQFSVERPDGSNFTLKIRSTKLEDSAMYFCASSRTGGEQYFGPGTRLTVT.

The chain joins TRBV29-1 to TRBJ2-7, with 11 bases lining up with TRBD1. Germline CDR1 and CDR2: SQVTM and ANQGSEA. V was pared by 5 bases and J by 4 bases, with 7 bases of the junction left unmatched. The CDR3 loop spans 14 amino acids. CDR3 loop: CSVKTGTGGYEQYF. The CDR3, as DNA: TGCAGCGTTAAAACCGGGACAGGGGGTTACGAGCAGTACTTC.

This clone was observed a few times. The DNA for the CDR3 is TGTGCCAGCAGCTATTCAGGGCAGTTGAATGAAAAACTGTTTTTT. It encodes CASSYSGQLNEKLFF. The genes are TRBV7-9 and TRBJ1-4; D may be TRBD1 (5 bases). Trimming stripped 4 bases from V and 5 bases from J, with 14 bases between. Germline V gene lookup returns CDR1 SEHNR and CDR2 FQNEAQ (reference sequence). This CDR3 is 15 amino acids long.

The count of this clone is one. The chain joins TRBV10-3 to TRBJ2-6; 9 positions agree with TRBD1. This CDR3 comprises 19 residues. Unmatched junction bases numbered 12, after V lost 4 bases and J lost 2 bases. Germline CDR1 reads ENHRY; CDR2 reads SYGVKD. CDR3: CAISVGTGLTKAGANVLTF. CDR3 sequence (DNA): TGTGCCATCAGTGTCGGGACAGGGTTGACAAAGGCTGGGGCCAACGTCCTGACTTTC.